This paragraph covers one T cell receptor beta chain sequence. A much more abundant neighbour one base away suggests this may be a read error. These data come from a study of molecular identifiers for immune sequencing clone quantification. Germline loops: CDR1 MNHEY, CDR2 SVGEGT. This CDR3 region has 14 residues. TCRdb processed the PCR reads anew with MiXCR; each CDR3 protein has one entry. The sample lists about 500,000 distinct CDR3 sequences, about 25% occurring once. Sequences were obtained from naive CD8+ T cells from blood, with Jurkat cell RNA spiked in. Stated subset: FACS-sorted CD8+CD4-CCR7+CD45RA+ naive T cells. The J gene is TRBJ1-1, the V gene TRBV6-2 or TRBV6-3, with D possibly matching TRBD1 (5 bases). The receptor comes from a human donor in good health. Some libraries in this study had Jurkat cell RNA spiked in. The CDR3 DNA reads TGTGCCAGCAGTCCCGACAGAATCAACACTGCAGCTTTCTTT. It encodes CASSPDRINTAAFF.